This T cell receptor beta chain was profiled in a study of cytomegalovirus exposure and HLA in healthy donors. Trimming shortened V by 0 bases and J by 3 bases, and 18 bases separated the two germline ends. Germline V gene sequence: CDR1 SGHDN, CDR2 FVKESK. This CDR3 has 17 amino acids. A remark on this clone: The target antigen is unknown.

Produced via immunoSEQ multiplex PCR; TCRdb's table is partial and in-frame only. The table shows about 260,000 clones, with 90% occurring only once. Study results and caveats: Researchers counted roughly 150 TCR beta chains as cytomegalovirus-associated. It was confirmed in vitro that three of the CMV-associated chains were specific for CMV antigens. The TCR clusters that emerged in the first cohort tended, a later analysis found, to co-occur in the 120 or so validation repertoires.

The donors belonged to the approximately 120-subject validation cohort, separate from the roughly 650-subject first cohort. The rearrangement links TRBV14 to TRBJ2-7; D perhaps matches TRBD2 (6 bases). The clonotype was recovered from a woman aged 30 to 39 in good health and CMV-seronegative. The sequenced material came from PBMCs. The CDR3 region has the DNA TGTGCCAGCAGCCAAGAGGAGGGTCTGAGGGGCCTCTACGAGCAGTACTTC. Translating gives CASSQEEGLRGLYEQYF.